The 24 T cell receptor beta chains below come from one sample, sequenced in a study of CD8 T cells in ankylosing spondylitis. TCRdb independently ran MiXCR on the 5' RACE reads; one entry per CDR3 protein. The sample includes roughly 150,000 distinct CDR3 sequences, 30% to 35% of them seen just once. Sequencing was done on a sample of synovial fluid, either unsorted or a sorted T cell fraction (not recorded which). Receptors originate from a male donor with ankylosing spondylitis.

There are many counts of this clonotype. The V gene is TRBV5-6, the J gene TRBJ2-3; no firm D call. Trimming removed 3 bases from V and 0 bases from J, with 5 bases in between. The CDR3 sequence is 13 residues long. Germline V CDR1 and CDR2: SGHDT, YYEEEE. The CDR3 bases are TGTGCCAGCAGCTCGGCTAGCACAGATACGCAGTATTTT. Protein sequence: CASSSASTDTQYF.

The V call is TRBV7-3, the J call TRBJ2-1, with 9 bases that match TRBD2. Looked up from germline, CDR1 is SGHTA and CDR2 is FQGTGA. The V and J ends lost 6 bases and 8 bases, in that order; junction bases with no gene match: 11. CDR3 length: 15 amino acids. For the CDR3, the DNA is TGTGCCAGCAGACTCACCGGGACTAGCAGCGATGAGCAGTTCTTC. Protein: CASRLTGTSSDEQFF.

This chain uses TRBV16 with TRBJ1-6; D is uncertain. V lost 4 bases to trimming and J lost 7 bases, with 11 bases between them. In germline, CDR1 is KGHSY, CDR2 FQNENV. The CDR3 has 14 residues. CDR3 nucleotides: TGTGCCAGCAGCCCCCGGAGTCAGAATTCACCCCTCCACTTT. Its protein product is CASSPRSQNSPLHF.

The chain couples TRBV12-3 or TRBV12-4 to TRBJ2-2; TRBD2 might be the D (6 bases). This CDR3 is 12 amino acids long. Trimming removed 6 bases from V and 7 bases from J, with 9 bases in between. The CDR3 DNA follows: TGTGCCAGCAGCGGGGGATTCGGGGAGCTGTTTTTT. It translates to CASSGGFGELFF.

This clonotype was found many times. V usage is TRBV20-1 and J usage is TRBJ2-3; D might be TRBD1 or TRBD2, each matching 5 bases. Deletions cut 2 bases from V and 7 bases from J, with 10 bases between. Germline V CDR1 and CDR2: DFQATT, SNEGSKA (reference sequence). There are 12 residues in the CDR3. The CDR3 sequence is CSARRGENTQYF. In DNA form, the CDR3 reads TGCAGTGCTAGAAGGGGAGAGAATACGCAGTATTTT.

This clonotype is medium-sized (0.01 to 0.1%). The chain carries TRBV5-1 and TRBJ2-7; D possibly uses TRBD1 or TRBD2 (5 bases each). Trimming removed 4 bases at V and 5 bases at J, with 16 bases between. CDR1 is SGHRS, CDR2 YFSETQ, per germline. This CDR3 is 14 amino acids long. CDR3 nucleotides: TGCGCCAGCAGCAGCCGGGACGTCCGAAACGAGCAGTACTTC. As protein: CASSSRDVRNEQYF.

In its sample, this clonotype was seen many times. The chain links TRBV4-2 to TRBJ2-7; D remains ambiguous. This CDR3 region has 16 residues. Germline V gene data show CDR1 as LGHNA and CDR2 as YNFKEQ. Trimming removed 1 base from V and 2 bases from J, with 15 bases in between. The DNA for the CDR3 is TGTGCCAGCAGCCAAGTGGGTACGAGTCTAACCTACGAGCAGTACTTC. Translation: CASSQVGTSLTYEQYF.

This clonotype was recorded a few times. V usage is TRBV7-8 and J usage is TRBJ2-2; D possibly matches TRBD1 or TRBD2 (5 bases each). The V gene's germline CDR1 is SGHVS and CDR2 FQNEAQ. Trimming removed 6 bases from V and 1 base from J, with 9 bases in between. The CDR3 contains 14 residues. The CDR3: CASSRGGNTGELFF. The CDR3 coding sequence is TGTGCCAGCAGTCGGGGCGGGAACACCGGGGAGCTGTTTTTT.

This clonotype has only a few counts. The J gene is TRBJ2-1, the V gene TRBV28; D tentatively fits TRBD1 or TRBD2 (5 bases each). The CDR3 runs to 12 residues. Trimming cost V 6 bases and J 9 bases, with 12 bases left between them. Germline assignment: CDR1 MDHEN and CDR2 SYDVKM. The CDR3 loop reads CASSRTGLEQFF. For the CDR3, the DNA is TGTGCCAGCAGCCGCACGGGGCTTGAGCAGTTCTTC.

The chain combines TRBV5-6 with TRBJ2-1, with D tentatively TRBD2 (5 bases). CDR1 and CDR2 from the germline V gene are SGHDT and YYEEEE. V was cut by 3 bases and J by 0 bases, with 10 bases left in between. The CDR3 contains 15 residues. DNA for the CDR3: TGTGCCAGCAGCTCCCGGGAACGCTCCTACAATGAGCAGTTCTTC. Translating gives CASSSRERSYNEQFF.

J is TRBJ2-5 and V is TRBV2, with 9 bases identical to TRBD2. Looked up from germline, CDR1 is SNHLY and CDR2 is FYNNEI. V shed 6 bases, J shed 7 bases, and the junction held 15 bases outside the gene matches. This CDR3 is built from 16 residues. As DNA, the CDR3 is TGTGCCAGCAGCGCCGGAGGGGCGGGGGGGCGGAGGACCCAGTACTTC. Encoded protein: CASSAGGAGGRRTQYF.

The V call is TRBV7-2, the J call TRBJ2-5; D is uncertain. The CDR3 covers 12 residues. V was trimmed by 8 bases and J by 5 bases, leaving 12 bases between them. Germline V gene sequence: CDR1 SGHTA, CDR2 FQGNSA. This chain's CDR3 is CASSLLAETQYF. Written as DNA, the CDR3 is TGTGCCAGCTCCTTGTTGGCGGAGACCCAGTACTTC.

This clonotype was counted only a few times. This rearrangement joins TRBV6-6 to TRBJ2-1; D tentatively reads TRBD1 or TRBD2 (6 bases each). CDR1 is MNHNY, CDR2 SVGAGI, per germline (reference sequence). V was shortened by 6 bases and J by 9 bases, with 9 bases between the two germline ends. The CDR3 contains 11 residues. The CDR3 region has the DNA TGTGCCAGCAGCACGGGGGCTGAGCAGTTCTTC. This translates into CASSTGAEQFF.

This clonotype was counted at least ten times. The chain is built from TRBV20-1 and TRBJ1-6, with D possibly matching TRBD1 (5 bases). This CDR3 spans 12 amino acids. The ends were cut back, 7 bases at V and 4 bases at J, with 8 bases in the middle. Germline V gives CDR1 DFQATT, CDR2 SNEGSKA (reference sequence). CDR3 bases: TGCAGTGTTAGGGGTTATAATTCACCCCTCCACTTT. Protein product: CSVRGYNSPLHF.

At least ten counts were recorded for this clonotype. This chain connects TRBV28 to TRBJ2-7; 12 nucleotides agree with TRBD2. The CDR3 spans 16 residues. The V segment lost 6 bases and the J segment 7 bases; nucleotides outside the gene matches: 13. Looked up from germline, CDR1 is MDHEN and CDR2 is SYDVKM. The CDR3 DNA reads TGTGCCAGCAGGTTTACCCCTAGCGGGAGGGCCGGTGAGCAGTACTTC. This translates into CASRFTPSGRAGEQYF.

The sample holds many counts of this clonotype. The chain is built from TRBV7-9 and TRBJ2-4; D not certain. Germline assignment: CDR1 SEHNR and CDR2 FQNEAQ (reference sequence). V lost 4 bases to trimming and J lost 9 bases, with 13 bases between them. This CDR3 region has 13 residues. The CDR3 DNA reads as TGTGCCAGCAGCTCTTTTGAGGATGGCATTCAGTACTTC. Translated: CASSSFEDGIQYF.

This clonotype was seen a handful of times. For the CDR3, the DNA is TGTGCCAGCAGTACCCCCGGGAGAGGCACAGATACGCAGTATTTT. Its protein is CASSTPGRGTDTQYF. The V and J genes are TRBV27 and TRBJ2-3, with D tentatively TRBD2 (6 bases). The germline V and J ends were trimmed by 5 bases and 1 base, with 13 bases remaining between them. Germline assignment: CDR1 MNHEY and CDR2 SMNVEV (reference sequence). The length of the CDR3 is 15 residues.

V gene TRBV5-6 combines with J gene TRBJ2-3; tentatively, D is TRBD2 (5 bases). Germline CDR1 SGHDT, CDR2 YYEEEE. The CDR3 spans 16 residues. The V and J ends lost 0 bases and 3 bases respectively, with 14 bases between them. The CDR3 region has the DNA TGTGCCAGCAGCTTGGACCTCGGGGTAGTTACAGATACGCAGTATTTT. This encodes CASSLDLGVVTDTQYF.

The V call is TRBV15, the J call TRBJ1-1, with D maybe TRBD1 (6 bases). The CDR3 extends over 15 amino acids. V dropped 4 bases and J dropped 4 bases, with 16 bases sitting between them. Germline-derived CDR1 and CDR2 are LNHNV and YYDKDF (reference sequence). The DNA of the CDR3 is TGTGCCACCAGCATTGGGGGGGGGCTGGGCACTGAAGCTTTCTTT. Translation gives CATSIGGGLGTEAFF.

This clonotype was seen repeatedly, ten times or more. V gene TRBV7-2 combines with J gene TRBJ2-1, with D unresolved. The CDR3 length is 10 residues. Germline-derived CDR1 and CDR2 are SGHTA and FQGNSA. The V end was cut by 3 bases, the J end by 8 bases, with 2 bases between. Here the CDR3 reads CASSLYEQFF. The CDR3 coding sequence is TGTGCCAGCAGCTTGTATGAGCAGTTCTTC. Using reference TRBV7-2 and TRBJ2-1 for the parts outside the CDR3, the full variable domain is GAGVSQSPSNKVTEKGKDVELRCDPISGHTALYWYRQSLGQGLEFLIYFQGNSAPDKSGLPSDRFSAERTGGSVSTLTIQRTQQEDSAVYLCASSLYEQFFGPGTRLTVL.

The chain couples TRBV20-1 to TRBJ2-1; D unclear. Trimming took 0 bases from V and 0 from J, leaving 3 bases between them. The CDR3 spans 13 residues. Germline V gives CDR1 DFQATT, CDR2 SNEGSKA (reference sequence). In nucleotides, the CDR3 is TGCAGTGCTAGAGACATCTCCTACAATGAGCAGTTCTTC. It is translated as CSARDISYNEQFF.

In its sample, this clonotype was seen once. The CDR3 DNA sequence: TGTGCCAGCAGCTCACGGGGGACACCTTTGAACACCGGGGAGCTGTTTTTT. It translates to CASSSRGTPLNTGELFF. The chain combines TRBV5-5 with TRBJ2-2; D may correspond to TRBD1 or TRBD2 (6 bases each). V was pared by 3 bases and J by 1 base, with 16 bases between. The CDR3 totals 17 residues. Germline CDR1 is SGHKS and CDR2 is YYEKEE (reference sequence).

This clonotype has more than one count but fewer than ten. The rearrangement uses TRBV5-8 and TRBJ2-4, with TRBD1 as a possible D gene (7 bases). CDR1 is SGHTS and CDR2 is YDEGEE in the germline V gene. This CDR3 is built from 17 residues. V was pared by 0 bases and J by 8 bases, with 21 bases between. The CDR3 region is CASSLAVRGRGVDIQYF. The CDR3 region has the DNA TGTGCCAGCAGCTTGGCCGTAAGGGGCAGGGGGGTTGACATTCAGTACTTC.

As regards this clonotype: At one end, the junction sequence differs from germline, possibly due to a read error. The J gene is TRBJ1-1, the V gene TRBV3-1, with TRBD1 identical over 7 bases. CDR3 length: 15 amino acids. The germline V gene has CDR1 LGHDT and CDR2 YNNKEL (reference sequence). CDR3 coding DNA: TGTGCCAGCACCCAACCCCAGGGGGGGAACACTGAAGCTTTCTTT. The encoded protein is CASTQPQGGNTEAFF.